The 11 T cell receptor beta chains below come from one sample, sequenced in a study of cytomegalovirus exposure and HLA in healthy donors. The PCR used 60 Vbeta and 13 Jbeta primers. TCRdb keeps only in-frame clones here, not all; method: immunoSEQ multiplex PCR. Found here are around 170,000 clones, 77% of them singletons; the top ten hold over 1.1%. Sequenced input: PBMCs. All receptors derive from a man in his late teens or twenties in good health and CMV-seronegative.

The V gene is TRBV10-3, the J gene TRBJ2-1; TRBD2 agrees at 10 bases. Germline CDR1 is ENHRY and CDR2 is SYGVKD. V dropped 9 bases and J dropped 4; count of bases not matched to a gene: 3. The CDR3 extends over 13 amino acids. For the CDR3, the DNA is TGTGCCATGTCACTAGCGGGATACAATGAGCAGTTCTTC. It translates to CAMSLAGYNEQFF.

The sample holds a few counts of this clone. This chain links TRBV6-6 with TRBJ1-4; TRBD1 aligns across 8 bases. J was trimmed by 6 bases and V by 2 bases; bases with no gene match: 8. CDR1 is MNHNY and CDR2 is SVGAGI in the germline V gene (reference sequence). The CDR3 is 16 residues long. The CDR3 DNA reads as TGTGCCAGCAGTTACGAAATACAGGGGGGGCATGAAAAACTGTTTTTT. Translating gives CASSYEIQGGHEKLFF.

The chain couples TRBV4-1 to TRBJ2-7; maybe TRBD2 (5 bases). The CDR3 is made up of 15 amino acids. Trimming shortened V by 1 base and J by 5 bases, and 15 bases separated the two germline ends. Germline assignment: CDR1 MGHRA and CDR2 YSYEKL. CDR3 nucleotide sequence: TGCGCCAGCAGCCAAGGGATCGGACTGGGGAACGAGCAGTACTTC. Protein: CASSQGIGLGNEQYF.

The V gene is TRBV7-2, the J gene TRBJ2-2; TRBD1 agrees at 9 bases. The J segment lost 4 bases and the V segment lost 8 bases, leaving 11 bases of the junction unmatched. Germline V gene sequence: CDR1 SGHTA, CDR2 FQGNSA. CDR3 length: 16 amino acids. The CDR3 DNA is TGTGCCAGCGGGCCGGGACAGGGACTCCCCACCGGGGAGCTGTTTTTT. Protein: CASGPGQGLPTGELFF. Supplemented by reference TRBV7-2 and TRBJ2-2, the full variable domain reads GAGVSQSPSNKVTEKGKDVELRCDPISGHTALYWYRQSLGQGLEFLIYFQGNSAPDKSGLPSDRFSAERTGGSVSTLTIQRTQQEDSAVYLCASGPGQGLPTGELFFGEGSRLTVL.

The rearrangement joins TRBV10-3 to TRBJ2-3; TRBD1 agrees at 8 bases. V was pared by 6 bases and J by 6 bases, with 14 bases of the junction left unmatched. CDR3 size: 16 residues. CDR1 is ENHRY, CDR2 SYGVKD, per germline. Here the CDR3 reads CAISPLPIQGVDTQYF. The CDR3 DNA follows: TGTGCCATCAGCCCCCTCCCAATACAGGGGGTGGATACGCAGTATTTT.

This sequence joins TRBV18 and TRBJ2-4; 13 bases are a match to TRBD2. The CDR3 loop spans 18 amino acids. Germline assignment: CDR1 KGHSH and CDR2 LQKENI. V gave up 4 bases and J gave up 6 bases; unmatched junction bases: 12. The CDR3 loop is CASSLHPGLAGAGNIQYF. CDR3 nucleotide sequence: TGTGCCAGCTCACTTCACCCCGGACTAGCGGGAGCGGGAAACATTCAGTACTTC.

The chain combines TRBV5-1 with TRBJ2-2; 12 bases match TRBD2. The CDR3 consists of 17 residues. With V trimmed by 4 bases and J by 4 bases, 8 bases remained unmatched. The germline V gene has CDR1 SGHRS and CDR2 YFSETQ. CDR3 coding DNA: TGCGCCAGCAGCGATCTAGCGGGAGGGCCGGGCACCGGGGAGCTGTTTTTT. Translating it yields CASSDLAGGPGTGELFF.

DNA for the CDR3: TGCGCCAGCAGCCAAGAGAGGACTAGCGGTAGCACAGATACGCAGTATTTT. Its translation is CASSQERTSGSTDTQYF. V usage is TRBV4-3 and J usage is TRBJ2-3; 10 nucleotides agree with TRBD2. V dropped 0 bases and J dropped 0; count of bases not matched to a gene: 3. The CDR3 totals 17 residues. Germline CDR1 is LGHNA and CDR2 is YSLEER.

This chain links TRBV29-1 with TRBJ2-2; TRBD2 matches 13 bases. V lost 6 bases and J lost 6; bases outside the gene matches: 7. The CDR3 is 15 residues long. Looked up from germline, CDR1 is SQVTM and CDR2 is ANQGSEA. The DNA of the CDR3 is TGCAGCGTAGCACTAGCGGGAGGGCGACCCGGGGAGCTGTTTTTT. Protein sequence: CSVALAGGRPGELFF.

The chain links TRBV5-1 to TRBJ1-5; no clear D gene. The CDR3 has 14 amino acids. V lost 4 bases, J lost 5 bases, and 13 bases lay in between. Germline V lookup: CDR1 SGHRS, CDR2 YFSETQ. The CDR3 nucleotides read TGCGCCAGCAGCCCCGGACTCGGCGATCAGCCCCAGCATTTT. This encodes CASSPGLGDQPQHF.

As regards this clone: One end of the junction fails to match germline, which may point to a read error. V usage is TRBV5-4 and J usage is TRBJ2-1; 8 nucleotides match TRBD2. Germline V gene lookup returns CDR1 SGHNT and CDR2 YYREEE (reference sequence). The CDR3 sequence is 16 residues long. CDR3 DNA: TGCGCCAGCAGCCAAGATGCTAGCGGGCCCTACAATGAGCAGTTCTTC. Protein sequence: CASSQDASGPYNEQFF.